Included here is one T cell receptor (beta chain) sequence, with context. The antigen it recognizes is unknown. Base-call qualities are not available, and no considerably larger clone is one nucleotide away. The immunoSEQ Assay, a bias-controlled multiplex PCR, was used to amplify TCRbeta CDR3 regions from genomic DNA. As for how the authors treated the data: The number of nucleated cells in each sample was estimated by amplification of reference gene primers within the assay. To quantify the absolute abundance of each unique TCRbeta CDR3 rearrangement, sequence reads were collapsed and filtered. For each sample, productive Simpson clonality was calculated as the square root of Simpson's diversity index over productive rearrangements. TCRdb took this table from immuneACCESS and kept in-frame rearrangements with V and J called. Such tables lack part of the clones; where checked against another copy, unresolved V genes explain under half of the gap, and the rest is unexplained. The DNA gave D and trimming, while V, J and clone size come from that table. The sample table holds around 140,000 clones, of which more than 75% were seen once. Around 4.8% of the sample is held by the ten biggest clonotypes.

This sample was taken from a study of blood T cell repertoires in COVID-19 (dated by TCRdb to between 2020 and 2021). Background for the entire study: Collaborator samples came from the United States, Italy and Spain and covered acute and convalescent phases of COVID-19. The prospective study material was composed of cDNA or gDNA derived from T cells, B-cell-depleted T cells, or PBMCs. Deeply sampled blood TCRbeta repertoires from subjects exposed to, actively infected with, or recovered from COVID-19 were included in the dataset. The repertoires were released in a freely available public database intended as a resource for research on the immune response to SARS-CoV-2. The samples were drawn from the first 160 participants of the ongoing ImmuneRACE study and from 950 to 1,500 subjects provided by 6 global collaborators. Nearly every sample came with metadata listing a de-identified subject ID, COVID-19 status, age in years and sex. Where HLA class I and class II types were available, the types were taken from metadata supplied by the sample provider, not from assay-based typing. The paper's findings and limits, for the study overall: Clinical and demographic metadata were provided uncurated, with the amount varying by source and participant.

Collaborating institutions collected whole blood in K2EDTA tubes following their own protocols. For TCRbeta analysis, collaborator samples were shipped as frozen whole blood, as isolated PBMCs, or as DNA extracted from either sample type. The germline ends are 12 bases apart after V is trimmed by 2 bases and J by 7 bases. The CDR3 contains 14 residues, cysteine and phenylalanine counted. Of the read, only the CDR3 DNA is kept; its 42 bases are in frame from base 1. Looking up the germline V gene (reference sequence) yields CDR1 SGHNT and CDR2 YYREEE. The sample taken for sequencing was peripheral blood. The TCR originated in a human donor in a cohort sampled during active COVID-19. Recombination linked TRBV5-4 to TRBJ2-2, with a tentative D gene TRBD1 over 7 matching bases. The base sequence is TGTGCCAGCAGCTTACAGGGGCGGGACGGGGAGCTGTTTTTT. This translates into CASSLQGRDGELFF.